Listed below are T cell receptor beta chains from one sample, sequenced in a study of blood T cell repertoires in COVID-19. Clones were sequenced by immunoSEQ multiplex PCR, and TCRdb holds only the in-frame ones, with some missing. Of 300,000 to 450,000 clones in the sample, 85% to 90% are singletons; the top ten hold about 1.1%. The sequencing input was PBMCs or T cells enriched from blood (not recorded which). Every receptor here comes from a woman aged 18-29 years who had recovered from COVID-19. The CDR3 runs from the conserved cysteine through the conserved F or W. The D gene is left open where the match is weak. The listing skips clone size in some rows; elsewhere it reads once, few, many or a size class.

DNA | CDR3 | D | size | J | V
TGTGCCAGCAGCTCCCTCTTCGCGAATAGCAATCAGCCCCAGCATTTT | CASSSLFANSNQPQHF | NA | NA | TRBJ1-5 | TRBV11-3
TGTGCCAGCAGCCTAAGACAGCTTCAGCCCCAGCATTTT | CASSLRQLQPQHF | NA | NA | TRBJ1-5 | TRBV5-8
TGTGCCAGCAGCCCCGGACTAGCGGGGGGGCCGGGTCAAGAGACCCAGTACTTC | CASSPGLAGGPGQETQYF | TRBD2 | NA | TRBJ2-5 | TRBV11-2
TGTGCCAGCAGCTCGACTAGCGGGGGCCCCACAGATACGCAGTATTTT | CASSSTSGGPTDTQYF | TRBD2 | NA | TRBJ2-3 | TRBV4-2
TGTGCCAGCAGTGATCGGGGACAGGCCATGAACACTGAAGCTTTCTTT | CASSDRGQAMNTEAFF | TRBD1 | NA | TRBJ1-1 | TRBV6-1
TGTGCCTGGAGTTCGGGGGGTATCAATCAGCCCCAGCATTTT | CAWSSGGINQPQHF | NA | NA | TRBJ1-5 | TRBV30
TGTGCCAGTAGTATATGGAGGGGAAGCAATCAGCCCCAGCATTTT | CASSIWRGSNQPQHF | NA | NA | TRBJ1-5 | TRBV19
TGTGCCAGCAGTAGGGGACAGGGGGCGAATCAGCCCCAGCATTTT | CASSRGQGANQPQHF | TRBD1 | once | TRBJ1-5 | TRBV2
TGTGCCAGCAGCTTAGCGGGCAGGGGAGTTAGAGAGACCCAGTACTTC | CASSLAGRGVRETQYF | NA | NA | TRBJ2-5 | TRBV7-2
TGTGCCAGTAGTATAGACCCGTTTTTCCAGGATACGCAGTATTTT | CASSIDPFFQDTQYF | NA | NA | TRBJ2-3 | TRBV19
TGTGCTTCCCAGGCAGGGCCGAACACCGGGGAGCTGTTTTTT | CASQAGPNTGELFF | NA | once | TRBJ2-2 | TRBV2
TGTGCCAGCAGTTACCTTCGGGACAGCTCTTCACCCCTCCACTTT | CASSYLRDSSSPLHF | TRBD1 | NA | TRBJ1-6 | TRBV6-5
TGTGCCAGCAGCGTAGGGACAGGGGGCCGCTACGAGCAGTACTTC | CASSVGTGGRYEQYF | TRBD1 | NA | TRBJ2-7 | TRBV9
TGTGCCAGCAGCCAACCGGACAGGGGCACTGAAGCTTTCTTT | CASSQPDRGTEAFF | TRBD1 | NA | TRBJ1-1 | TRBV3-1/TRBV3-2
TGTGCCTGGACCGTGGACAGGGAAAAACTGTTTTTT | CAWTVDREKLFF | TRBD1 | NA | TRBJ1-4 | TRBV30
TGTGCCAGCTACAGGGGGACTAGCGGGTTCACAGATACGCAGTATTTT | CASYRGTSGFTDTQYF | TRBD2 | NA | TRBJ2-3 | TRBV9
TGTGCCAGTAGCTCCTTGGGACAGGGGGCGGGGAGCTATGGCTACACCTTC | CASSSLGQGAGSYGYTF | TRBD1 | NA | TRBJ1-2 | TRBV19
TGTGCCAGCAGCTTAGAGGGACAGATTCTAAATCAGCCCCAGCATTTT | CASSLEGQILNQPQHF | TRBD1 | NA | TRBJ1-5 | TRBV7-9
TGCGCCAGCAGCCTGCAACTAGCGGGGCTAGAGACCCAGTACTTC | CASSLQLAGLETQYF | TRBD2 | NA | TRBJ2-5 | TRBV4-1
TGTGCCAGCAGCCCCCCGGAAAGGAAGGGGTGTCGCAATCAGCCCCAGCATTTT | CASSPPERKGCRNQPQHF | NA | NA | TRBJ1-5 | TRBV3-1/TRBV3-2
TGTGCCAGCAGCCCCCGGGACAGAACAAATAATGAAAAACTGTTTTTT | CASSPRDRTNNEKLFF | TRBD1 | NA | TRBJ1-4 | TRBV4-2
TGTGCCACCAGCAGAGCCAGAGGCTCCTACGAGCAGTACTTC | CATSRARGSYEQYF | NA | NA | TRBJ2-7 | TRBV15
TGTGCCAGCAGGGCCGGGACAGGGAAGACTGAAGCTTTCTTT | CASRAGTGKTEAFF | TRBD1 | NA | TRBJ1-1 | TRBV28
TGTGCCAGCAGCTTTATGACAGGGGGCGAAGGTACTGAAGCTTTCTTT | CASSFMTGGEGTEAFF | TRBD1 | NA | TRBJ1-1 | TRBV7-9
TGCGCCAGCAGCTTGGTGGCAGGGGGCGCACTTATATTGGACACTGAAGCTTTCTTT | CASSLVAGGALILDTEAFF | TRBD1 | NA | TRBJ1-1 | TRBV5-1
TGTGCCAGCTCTGACAGGGTCTCCTATAATTCACCCCTCCACTTT | CASSDRVSYNSPLHF | TRBD1 | NA | TRBJ1-6 | TRBV2
TGTGCCAGCAGCCAAGAGGGACTTAGGGTTTATTCACCCCTCCACTTT | CASSQEGLRVYSPLHF | NA | NA | TRBJ1-6 | TRBV4-2
TGTGCCAGCAGCTTACAGGGACCCTATGGCTACACCTTC | CASSLQGPYGYTF | NA | NA | TRBJ1-2 | TRBV5-6
TGTGCCTGGGGTGACAGTTACCAAGAGACCCAGTACTTC | CAWGDSYQETQYF | NA | NA | TRBJ2-5 | TRBV30
TGCGCCAGCAGCTCGGCCGGGACAGGGGCTGGAAACACCATATATTTT | CASSSAGTGAGNTIYF | TRBD1 | NA | TRBJ1-3 | TRBV5-1
TGTGCCAGCAGCCAAGTAGCAGGGACTCCCTATAATTCACCCCTCCACTTT | CASSQVAGTPYNSPLHF | NA | NA | TRBJ1-6 | TRBV3-1/TRBV3-2
TGTGCCAGCAGCCAAGAACAGGGAGAGATAGATACGCAGTATTTT | CASSQEQGEIDTQYF | NA | NA | TRBJ2-3 | TRBV3-1/TRBV3-2